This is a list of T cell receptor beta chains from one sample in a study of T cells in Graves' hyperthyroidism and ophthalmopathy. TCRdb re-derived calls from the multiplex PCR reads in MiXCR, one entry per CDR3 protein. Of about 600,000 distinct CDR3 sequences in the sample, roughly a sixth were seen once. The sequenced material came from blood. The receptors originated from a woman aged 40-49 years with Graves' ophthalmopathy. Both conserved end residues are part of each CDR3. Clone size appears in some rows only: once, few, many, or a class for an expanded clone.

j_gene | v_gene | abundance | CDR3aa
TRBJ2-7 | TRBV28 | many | CASSPRGTPGSYEQYF
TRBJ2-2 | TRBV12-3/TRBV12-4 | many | CASILYRGHTGELFF
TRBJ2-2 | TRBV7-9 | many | CASSLVGGELFF
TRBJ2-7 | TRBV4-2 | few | CASSQGRDFIYEQYF
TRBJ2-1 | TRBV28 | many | CASSPISGRAGDEQFF
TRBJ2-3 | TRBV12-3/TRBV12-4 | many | CASRPSGGLTDTQYF
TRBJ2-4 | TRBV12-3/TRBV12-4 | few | CATKSGGAKNIQYF
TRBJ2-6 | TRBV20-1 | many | CSATRGGANVLTF
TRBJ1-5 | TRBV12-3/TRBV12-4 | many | CASSLGGPGGQPQHF
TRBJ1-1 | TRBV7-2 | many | CASSPLGGRNTEAFF
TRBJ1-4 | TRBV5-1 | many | CASSLGGNEKLFF
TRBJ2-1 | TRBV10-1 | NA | CASSEILAGGYNEQFF
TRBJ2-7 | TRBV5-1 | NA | CASSQWTGGYEQYF
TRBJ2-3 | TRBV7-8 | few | CASSLMGENTDTQYF
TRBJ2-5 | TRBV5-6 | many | CASSFTGRAQYF
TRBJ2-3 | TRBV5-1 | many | CASSFLGLRVSDTQYF
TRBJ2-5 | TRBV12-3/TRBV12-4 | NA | CASSSSLAGVGTQYF
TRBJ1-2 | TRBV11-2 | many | CASSTLQGYGYTF
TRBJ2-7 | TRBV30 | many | CAWSRGGSEQYF
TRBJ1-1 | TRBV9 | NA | CASSVDFEGIAFF
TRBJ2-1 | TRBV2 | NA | CASTRDRDRTIEQFF
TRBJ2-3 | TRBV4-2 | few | CASSQVGQSSTDTQYF
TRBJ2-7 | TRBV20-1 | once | CSARTGYYEQYF
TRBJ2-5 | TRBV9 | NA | CASSPNPGQGGETQYF
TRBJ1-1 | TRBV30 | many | CAWSRPVAGTEAFF
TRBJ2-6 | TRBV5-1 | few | CASSYSYFTGSSGANVLTF
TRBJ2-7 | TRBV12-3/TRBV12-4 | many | CASSERQGRPYEQYF
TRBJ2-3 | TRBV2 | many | CASSGTGIWQADTQYF
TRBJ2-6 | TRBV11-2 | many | CASSLVGSGRPSSGANVLTF
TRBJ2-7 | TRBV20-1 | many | CSARAPGSYEQYF
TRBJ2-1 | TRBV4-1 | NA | CASSQPTGAGHRSYNEQFF
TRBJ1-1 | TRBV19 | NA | CASSMGYAEAFF
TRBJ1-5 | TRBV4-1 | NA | CASSQDGRTFYSNQPQHF
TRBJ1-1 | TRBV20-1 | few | CSARVPGMNTEAFF
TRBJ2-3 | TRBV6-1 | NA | CASSPRRWGTQYF
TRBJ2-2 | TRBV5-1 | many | CASGRQGVDTGELFF